The 22 T cell receptor beta chains below all came from one sample that was sequenced in a study of neoadjuvant anti-PD-1 for oral cavity cancer. Repertoires were generated with immunoSEQ multiplex PCR, while TCRdb's copy carries only in-frame clones and drops some. The sample carries approximately 42,000 clones, 75% to 80% recorded once. Time point described: after neoadjuvant nivolumab, at surgical resection. Specimen: PBMCs, collected after nivolumab (anti-PD-1) treatment. The receptors come from a person between 40 and 80 years old with oral cavity squamous cell carcinoma.

V usage is TRBV6-4 and J usage is TRBJ1-2; D unresolved. Trimming shortened V by 2 bases and J by 4 bases, and 8 bases separated the two germline ends. This CDR3 has 13 residues. Germline lookup yields CDR1 MRHNA and CDR2 SNTAGT. The CDR3 bases are TGTGCCAGCAGTGACACCTCTGGCTATGGCTACACCTTC. Residues: CASSDTSGYGYTF.

CDR3 region: CSAGGEQFF. DNA of the CDR3: TGCAGCGCCGGGGGTGAGCAGTTCTTC. This rearrangement joins TRBV29-1 to TRBJ2-1, with D perhaps TRBD2 (6 bases). Germline values: CDR1 SQVTM, CDR2 ANQGSEA. The CDR3 has 9 amino acids. V dropped 7 bases and J dropped 9 bases, with 7 bases sitting between them.

V usage is TRBV6-1 and J usage is TRBJ1-2; 7 nucleotides match TRBD1. The CDR3 is 13 amino acids. The trim removed 7 bases at V and 4 bases at J, leaving 6 bases unmatched. Germline loops: CDR1 MNHNS, CDR2 SASEGT. The CDR3 here is CASTPNRGYGYTF. Here the CDR3 DNA reads TGTGCCAGCACTCCCAACAGGGGCTATGGCTACACCTTC.

The chain couples TRBV12-2 to TRBJ2-5; whether TRBD1, the table's D call, matches the DNA was not checked. TRBV12-2 is termed a pseudogene. The CDR3 covers 14 residues. For the CDR3, the DNA is TGTGCAAGTCGCTTAAGCACAGGGGAAGAGACCCAGTACTTC. Encoded protein: CASRLSTGEETQYF.

V usage is TRBV19 and J usage is TRBJ1-1, with a weak D call TRBD1 (5 bases). This CDR3 has 13 residues. The germline V and J ends were trimmed by 3 bases and 4 bases, with 9 bases remaining between them. The V gene's germline CDR1 is LNHDA and CDR2 SQIVND (reference sequence). CDR3 in amino acids: CASSIGAITEAFF. DNA of the CDR3: TGTGCCAGTAGTATTGGGGCGATCACTGAAGCTTTCTTT.

The chain carries TRBV10-1 and TRBJ1-2; 10 nucleotides match TRBD1. There are 16 residues in the CDR3. Germline V gives CDR1 WNHNN, CDR2 SYGVQD (reference sequence). V was clipped by 5 bases and J by 7 bases; unmatched bases: 13. CDR3 region: CASSSDPGQGKSGYTF. Here the CDR3 DNA reads TGCGCCAGCAGTTCGGATCCGGGACAGGGGAAAAGTGGCTACACCTTC.

This clone has a handful of counts. The chain couples TRBV7-9 to TRBJ1-3; D uncertain. There are 13 residues in the CDR3. V lost 1 base and J lost 6, with 7 bases in between. Germline lookup yields CDR1 SEHNR and CDR2 FQNEAQ (reference sequence). CDR3 in amino acids: CASSLGTLNTIYF. The CDR3 DNA sequence: TGTGCCAGCAGCTTAGGGACCCTAAACACCATATATTTT.

The chain carries TRBV5-1 and TRBJ1-3, with 11 nucleotides matching TRBD1. The CDR3 sequence is 18 residues long. Germline V gene sequence: CDR1 SGHRS, CDR2 YFSETQ. V trimming: 1 base; J trimming: 1 base; junction bases outside the gene matches: 7. The CDR3 DNA reads TGCGCCAGCAGCTTGCCAGGACAGGGGGCCCTATCTGGAAACACCATATATTTT. This sequence encodes CASSLPGQGALSGNTIYF.

CDR3 residues: CAWTRSGTNYGYTF. DNA of the CDR3: TGTGCCTGGACCAGATCAGGGACCAACTATGGCTACACCTTC. The rearrangement joins TRBV30 to TRBJ1-2, with a tentative D call TRBD1 (5 bases). Germline V gives CDR1 GTSNPN, CDR2 SVGIG (reference sequence). Trimming cost V 4 bases and J 2 bases, with 14 bases left between them. The CDR3 length is 14 residues.

CDR3 nucleotides: TGTGCCAGCAGCTTGGCCTCGGGGATAACGCAGTATTTT. Its protein is CASSLASGITQYF. The chain links TRBV5-6 to TRBJ2-3, with a possible D match to TRBD2 (5 bases). The V end was cut by 0 bases, the J end by 9 bases, with 11 bases between. This CDR3 contains 13 residues. CDR1 SGHDT and CDR2 YYEEEE come from the germline V gene.

This clone was picked up one time. V and J are TRBV11-2 and TRBJ2-1; a weak D match, TRBD1 (6 bases). The CDR3 runs 17 residues. V lost 1 base and J 4 bases, leaving 17 bases between the germline ends. Germline V gene data show CDR1 as SGHAT and CDR2 as FQNNGV. The CDR3 is CASSLGPGRGSYNEQFF. CDR3 nucleotide sequence: TGTGCCAGCAGCTTAGGGCCCGGTAGGGGGAGTTACAATGAGCAGTTCTTC.

The chain links TRBV7-9 to TRBJ2-7; D ambiguous. CDR1 and CDR2 from the germline V gene are SEHNR and FQNEAQ (reference sequence). CDR3 length equals 12 residues. V lost 4 bases, J lost 4 bases, and 8 bases lay in between. The CDR3 DNA follows: TGTGCCAGCAGCTCGCTCTCTTACGAGCAGTACTTC. It is translated as CASSSLSYEQYF.

This chain links TRBV5-1 with TRBJ1-6; 10 nucleotides match TRBD1. Germline V gives CDR1 SGHRS, CDR2 YFSETQ. There are 17 residues in the CDR3. J was trimmed by 9 bases and V by 4 bases; bases with no gene match: 13. The CDR3 nucleotides are TGCGCCAGCAGCCACCATTCGGGGACAGGGGCTGCTTCACCCCTCCACTTT. Translating it yields CASSHHSGTGAASPLHF.

This chain links TRBV6-6 with TRBJ1-5, with TRBD1 as a possible D gene (5 bases). CDR3 length: 13 residues. Germline CDR1 MNHNY, CDR2 SVGAGI (reference sequence). Trimming removed 5 bases from V and 4 bases from J, with 9 bases in between. In nucleotides, the CDR3 is TGTGCCAGCAGTCCCGACAGAAATCAGCCCCAGCATTTT. Translated, it gives CASSPDRNQPQHF.

This rearrangement joins TRBV19 to TRBJ1-1; 9 nucleotides align to TRBD1. The CDR3 runs 15 residues. The V gene end was trimmed by 4 bases and the J gene end by 4 bases; junction bases not matched to a gene: 7. CDR1 is LNHDA and CDR2 is SQIVND in the germline V gene (reference sequence). The CDR3 region has the DNA TGTGCCAGTAGTAGCACAGGGGGCGCGTCCACTGAAGCTTTCTTT. Encoded protein: CASSSTGGASTEAFF.

This chain connects TRBV5-5 to TRBJ2-5, with D perhaps matching TRBD1 (6 bases). The ends were cut back, 2 bases at V and 3 bases at J, with 14 bases in the middle. The V gene's germline CDR1 is SGHKS and CDR2 YYEKEE (reference sequence). The CDR3 contains 15 residues. The CDR3 protein is CASSFTGMEKETQYF. CDR3 DNA: TGTGCCAGCAGCTTTACAGGGATGGAGAAAGAGACCCAGTACTTC.

CDR3 coding DNA: TGTGCCAGCAGGGCAAGGACAGGGGTACCGGGCTACACCTTC. Its translation: CASRARTGVPGYTF. This chain uses TRBV13 with TRBJ1-2; 9 nucleotides line up with TRBD1. Germline V gives CDR1 PRHDT, CDR2 FYEKMQ (reference sequence). After removal of 6 bases from V and 8 bases from J, the junction contained 10 bases not matched to a gene. The CDR3 is 14 amino acids. Full variable domain (remainder filled in from reference TRBV13 and TRBJ1-2): AAGVIQSPRHLIKEKRETATLKCYPIPRHDTVYWYQQGPGQDPQFLISFYEKMQSDKGSIPDRFSAQQFSDYHSELNMSSLELGDSALYFCASRARTGVPGYTFGSGTRLTVV.

The chain joins TRBV27 to TRBJ2-5; TRBD2 matches at 10 bases. Germline CDR1 MNHEY, CDR2 SMNVEV (reference sequence). Germline trimming cut 2 bases from V and 4 bases from J; bases unmatched to any gene: 4. The CDR3 consists of 15 residues. The CDR3: CASSLELAGIETQYF. The DNA of the CDR3 is TGTGCCAGCAGTTTAGAACTAGCGGGGATAGAGACCCAGTACTTC.

This clone was recorded once. CDR3 sequence: CASSPLGGAPEGYGYTF. The CDR3 DNA reads as TGTGCCAGCAGCCCCTTGGGCGGGGCCCCCGAGGGCTATGGCTACACCTTC. The chain uses TRBV7-9 and TRBJ1-2; perhaps TRBD1 as D (5 bases). The CDR3 has 17 residues. CDR1 SEHNR and CDR2 FQNEAQ come from the germline V gene (reference sequence). V gave up 5 bases and J gave up 4 bases, with 23 bases separating them.

This clone was detected only once. The V and J genes are TRBV6-4 and TRBJ2-3, with 7 bases fitting TRBD2. The CDR3 has 14 residues. V lost 4 bases, J lost 0 bases, and 1 base stayed unmatched. Germline V CDR1 and CDR2: MRHNA, SNTAGT. This CDR3 reads CASSVSGSTDTQYF. CDR3 coding DNA: TGTGCCAGCAGTGTTAGCGGGAGCACAGATACGCAGTATTTT.

This chain links TRBV5-1 with TRBJ1-2; tentatively, D is TRBD1 (5 bases). Germline V CDR1 and CDR2: SGHRS, YFSETQ. This CDR3 comprises 15 residues. V shed 4 bases and J shed 3 bases, with 16 bases lying between them. The DNA for the CDR3 is TGCGCCAGCAGCCGGTCAGGGAGTGGAGACTATGGCTACACCTTC. Amino acids: CASSRSGSGDYGYTF.

This chain links TRBV5-8 with TRBJ2-1; the D is unclear. Germline V gene data show CDR1 as SGHTS and CDR2 as YDEGEE. This CDR3 spans 12 amino acids. The germline V and J ends were trimmed by 2 bases and 6 bases, with 6 bases remaining between them. The CDR3 sequence is CASSFLGNEQFF. DNA of the CDR3: TGTGCCAGCAGCTTTCTAGGCAATGAGCAGTTCTTC.